This T cell receptor (beta chain) was sequenced during a study of blood T cell repertoires in COVID-19. Trimming removed 1 base from V and 1 base from J, with 11 bases in between. The CDR3 consists of 16 residues. CDR1 is MGHRA and CDR2 is YSYEKL in the germline V gene. Per the study methods: Amplified reference gene primers provided the basis for estimating nucleated cell counts. TCRdb's table, derived via immunoSEQ multiplex PCR, lists solely in-frame clones and lacks some. V, J and clone size are those of that table, while D and trimming were read from the DNA. The data hold just over 300,000 clones, with 65% to 90% observed a single time. Cohorts were assigned according to the clinical history that participants reported.

Sequencing was performed on PBMCs or T cells enriched from blood (not recorded which). The chain uses TRBV4-1 and TRBJ1-5; tentative D call: TRBD1 (5 bases). The receptor was derived from a man aged 25 to 40 who had recovered from COVID-19. CDR3 sequence (DNA): TGCGCCAGCAGCCAAGTGGCCGGGGGGAGCAATCAGCCCCAGCATTTT. Amino acids: CASSQVAGGSNQPQHF.